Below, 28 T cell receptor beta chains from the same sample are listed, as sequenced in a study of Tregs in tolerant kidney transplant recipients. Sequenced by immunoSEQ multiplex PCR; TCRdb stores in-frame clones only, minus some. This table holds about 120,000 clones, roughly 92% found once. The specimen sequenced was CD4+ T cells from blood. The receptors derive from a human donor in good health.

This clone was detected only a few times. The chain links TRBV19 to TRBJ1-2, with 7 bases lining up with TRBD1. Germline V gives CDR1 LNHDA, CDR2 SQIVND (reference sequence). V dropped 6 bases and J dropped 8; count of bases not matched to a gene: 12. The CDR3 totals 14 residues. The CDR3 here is CASRRRQGAIGYTF. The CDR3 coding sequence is TGTGCCAGTAGGAGAAGACAGGGAGCAATCGGCTACACCTTC.

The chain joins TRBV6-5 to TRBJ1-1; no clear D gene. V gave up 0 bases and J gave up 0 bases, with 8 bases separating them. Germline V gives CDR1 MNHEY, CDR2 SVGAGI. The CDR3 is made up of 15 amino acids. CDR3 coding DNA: TGTGCCAGCAGTTACTCGGCAGTGATGAACACTGAAGCTTTCTTT. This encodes CASSYSAVMNTEAFF.

DNA for the CDR3: TGTGCCAGCAGTGAACACGGCAATCAGCCCCAGCATTTT. Translating gives CASSEHGNQPQHF. This chain connects TRBV6-1 to TRBJ1-5; D not resolved. The CDR3 sequence is 13 residues long. V was shortened by 2 bases and J by 2 bases, with 4 bases between the two germline ends. The germline gives CDR1 MNHNS, CDR2 SASEGT.

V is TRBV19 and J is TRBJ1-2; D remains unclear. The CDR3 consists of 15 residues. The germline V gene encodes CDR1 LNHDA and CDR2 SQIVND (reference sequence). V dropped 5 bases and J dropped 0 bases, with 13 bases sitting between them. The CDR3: CASSPTGISNYGYTF. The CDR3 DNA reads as TGTGCCAGTAGTCCGACCGGGATCTCTAACTATGGCTACACCTTC.

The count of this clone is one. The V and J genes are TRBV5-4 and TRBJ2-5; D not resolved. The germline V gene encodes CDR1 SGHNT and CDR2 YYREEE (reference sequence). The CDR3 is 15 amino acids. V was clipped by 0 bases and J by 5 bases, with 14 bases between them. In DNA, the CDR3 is TGTGCCAGCAGCTTGGATGGCAGCGAGAGGGAGACCCAGTACTTC. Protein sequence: CASSLDGSERETQYF.

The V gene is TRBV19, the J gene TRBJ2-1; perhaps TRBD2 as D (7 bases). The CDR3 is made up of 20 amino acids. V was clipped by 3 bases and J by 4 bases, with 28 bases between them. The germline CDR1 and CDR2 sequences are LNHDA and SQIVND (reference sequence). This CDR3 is CASSIHKGEASGGLYNEQFF. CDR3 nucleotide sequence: TGTGCCAGTAGTATTCACAAGGGGGAGGCTAGCGGAGGATTGTACAATGAGCAGTTCTTC.

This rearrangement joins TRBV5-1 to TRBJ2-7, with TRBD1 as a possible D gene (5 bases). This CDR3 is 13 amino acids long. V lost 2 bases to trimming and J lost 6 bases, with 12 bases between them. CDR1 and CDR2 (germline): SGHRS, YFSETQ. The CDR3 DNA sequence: TGCGCCAGCAGCTTAAGGGGCCCTGGCGAGCAGTACTTC. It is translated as CASSLRGPGEQYF.

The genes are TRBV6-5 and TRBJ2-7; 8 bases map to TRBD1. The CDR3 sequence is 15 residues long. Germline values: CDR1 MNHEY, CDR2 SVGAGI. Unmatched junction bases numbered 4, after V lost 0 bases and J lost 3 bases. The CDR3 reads CASSYSRTGFYEQYF. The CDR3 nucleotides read TGTGCCAGCAGTTACTCAAGGACAGGGTTCTACGAGCAGTACTTC.

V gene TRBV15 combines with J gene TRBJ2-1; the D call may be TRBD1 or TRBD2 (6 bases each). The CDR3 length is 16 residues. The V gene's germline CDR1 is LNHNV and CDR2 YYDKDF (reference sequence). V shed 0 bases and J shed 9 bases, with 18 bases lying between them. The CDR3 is CATSRDPFRGPGEQFF. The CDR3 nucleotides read TGTGCCACCAGCAGAGATCCCTTCCGGGGGCCCGGTGAGCAGTTCTTC.

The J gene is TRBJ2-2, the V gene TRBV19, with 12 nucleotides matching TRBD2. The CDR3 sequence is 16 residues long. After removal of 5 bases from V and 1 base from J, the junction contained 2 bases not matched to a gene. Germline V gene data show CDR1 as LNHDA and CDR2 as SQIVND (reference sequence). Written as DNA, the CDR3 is TGTGCCAGTAGTGTGGGACTAGCGGGGAACACCGGGGAGCTGTTTTTT. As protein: CASSVGLAGNTGELFF.

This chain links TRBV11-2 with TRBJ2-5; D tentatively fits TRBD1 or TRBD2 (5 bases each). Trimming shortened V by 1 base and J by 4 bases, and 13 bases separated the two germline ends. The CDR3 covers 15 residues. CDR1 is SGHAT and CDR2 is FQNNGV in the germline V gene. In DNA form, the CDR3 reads TGTGCCAGCAGCTTAGCCTCCGGGACCGGAGAGACCCAGTACTTC. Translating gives CASSLASGTGETQYF.

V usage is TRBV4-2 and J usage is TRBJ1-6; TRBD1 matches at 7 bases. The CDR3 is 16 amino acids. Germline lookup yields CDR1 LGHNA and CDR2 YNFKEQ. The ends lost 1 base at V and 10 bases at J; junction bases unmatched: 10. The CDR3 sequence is CASSQGVEGGRSPLHF. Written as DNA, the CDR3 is TGTGCCAGCAGCCAAGGAGTTGAAGGGGGCAGGTCACCCCTCCACTTT.

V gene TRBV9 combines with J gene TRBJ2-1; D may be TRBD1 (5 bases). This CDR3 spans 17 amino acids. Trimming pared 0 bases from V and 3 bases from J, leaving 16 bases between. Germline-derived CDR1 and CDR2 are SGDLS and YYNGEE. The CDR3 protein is CASSVAQGAQYYNEQFF. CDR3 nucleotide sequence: TGTGCCAGCAGCGTAGCGCAGGGTGCCCAATACTACAATGAGCAGTTCTTC.

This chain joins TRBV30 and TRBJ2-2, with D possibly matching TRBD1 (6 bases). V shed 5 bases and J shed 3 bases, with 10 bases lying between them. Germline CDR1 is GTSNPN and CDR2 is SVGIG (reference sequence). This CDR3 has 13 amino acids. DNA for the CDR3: TGTGCCTGGGTAGACAGGCACACCGGGGAGCTGTTTTTT. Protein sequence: CAWVDRHTGELFF.

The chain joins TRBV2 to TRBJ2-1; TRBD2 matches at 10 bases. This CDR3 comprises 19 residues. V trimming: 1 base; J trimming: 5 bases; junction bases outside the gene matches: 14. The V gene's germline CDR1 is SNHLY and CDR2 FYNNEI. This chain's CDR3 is CASSEGTIWRAGGHNEQFF. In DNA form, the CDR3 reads TGTGCCAGCAGTGAAGGCACAATCTGGAGAGCGGGAGGGCACAATGAGCAGTTCTTC.

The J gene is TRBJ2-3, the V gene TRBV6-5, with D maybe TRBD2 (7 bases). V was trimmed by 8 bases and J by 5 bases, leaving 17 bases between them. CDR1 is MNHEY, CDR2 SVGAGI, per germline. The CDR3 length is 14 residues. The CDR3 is CASALGGALDTQYF. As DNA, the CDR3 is TGTGCCAGCGCCTTGGGGGGGGCTCTAGATACGCAGTATTTT.

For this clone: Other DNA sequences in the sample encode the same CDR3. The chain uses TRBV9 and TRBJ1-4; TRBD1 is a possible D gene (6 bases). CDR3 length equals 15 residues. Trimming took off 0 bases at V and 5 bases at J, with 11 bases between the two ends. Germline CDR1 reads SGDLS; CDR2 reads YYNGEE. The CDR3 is CASSVEGGGNEKLFF. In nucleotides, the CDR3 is TGTGCCAGCAGCGTAGAGGGGGGCGGCAATGAAAAACTGTTTTTT.

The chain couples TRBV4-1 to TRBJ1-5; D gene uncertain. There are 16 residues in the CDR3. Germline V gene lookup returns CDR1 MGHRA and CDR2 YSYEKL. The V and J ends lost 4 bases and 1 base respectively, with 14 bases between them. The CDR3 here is CASSRERSGSNQPQHF. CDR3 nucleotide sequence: TGCGCCAGCAGCCGCGAGCGTTCGGGGAGCAATCAGCCCCAGCATTTT.

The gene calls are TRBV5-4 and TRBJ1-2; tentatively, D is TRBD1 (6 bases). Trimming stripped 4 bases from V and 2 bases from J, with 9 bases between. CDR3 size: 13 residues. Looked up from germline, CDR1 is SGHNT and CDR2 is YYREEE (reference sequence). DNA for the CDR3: TGTGCCAGCAGCCCGGACAGAAACTATGGCTACACCTTC. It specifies CASSPDRNYGYTF.

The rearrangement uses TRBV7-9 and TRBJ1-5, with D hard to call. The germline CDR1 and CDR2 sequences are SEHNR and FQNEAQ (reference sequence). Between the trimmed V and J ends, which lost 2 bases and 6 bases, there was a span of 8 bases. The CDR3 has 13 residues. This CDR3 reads CASSLTVGQPQHF. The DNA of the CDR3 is TGTGCCAGCAGCTTAACAGTTGGTCAGCCCCAGCATTTT.

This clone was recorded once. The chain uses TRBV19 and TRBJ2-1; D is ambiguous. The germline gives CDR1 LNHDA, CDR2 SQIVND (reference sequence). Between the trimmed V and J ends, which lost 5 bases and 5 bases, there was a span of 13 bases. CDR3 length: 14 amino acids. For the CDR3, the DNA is TGTGCCAGTAGTCTGACACGAGGAAACAATGAGCAGTTCTTC. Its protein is CASSLTRGNNEQFF.

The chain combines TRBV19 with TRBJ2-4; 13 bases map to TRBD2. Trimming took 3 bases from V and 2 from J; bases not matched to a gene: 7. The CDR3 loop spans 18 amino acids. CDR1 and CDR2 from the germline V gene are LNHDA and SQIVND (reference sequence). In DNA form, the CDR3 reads TGTGCCAGTAGTATTACTAGCGGGGGGGCCCCTACCAAAAACATTCAGTACTTC. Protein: CASSITSGGAPTKNIQYF.

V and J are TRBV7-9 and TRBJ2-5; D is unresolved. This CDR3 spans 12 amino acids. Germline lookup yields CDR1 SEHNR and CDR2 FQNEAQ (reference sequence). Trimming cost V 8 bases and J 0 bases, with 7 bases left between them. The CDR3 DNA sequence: TGTGCCAGCCGAAGGTACCAAGAGACCCAGTACTTC. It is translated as CASRRYQETQYF.

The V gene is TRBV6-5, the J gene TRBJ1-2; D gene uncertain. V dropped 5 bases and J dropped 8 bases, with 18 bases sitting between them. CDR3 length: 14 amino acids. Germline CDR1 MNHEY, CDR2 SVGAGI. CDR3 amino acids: CASSTLRKGGGYTF. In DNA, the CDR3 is TGTGCCAGCAGTACCCTCCGAAAGGGAGGCGGCTACACCTTC.

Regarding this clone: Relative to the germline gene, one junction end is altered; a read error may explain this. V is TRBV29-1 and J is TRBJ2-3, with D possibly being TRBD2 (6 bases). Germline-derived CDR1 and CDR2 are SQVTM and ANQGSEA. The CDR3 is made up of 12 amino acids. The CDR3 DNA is TGTGCACTAGCTAAGGGTACAGATACGCAGTATTTT. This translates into CALAKGTDTQYF.

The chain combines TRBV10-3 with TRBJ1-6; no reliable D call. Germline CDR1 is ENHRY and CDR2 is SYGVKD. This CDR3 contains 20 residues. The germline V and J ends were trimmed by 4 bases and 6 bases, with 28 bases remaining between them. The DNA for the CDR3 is TGTGCCATCAGTGGTGAGCCACGGAAAGCGATTGACGGACTTAATTCACCCCTCCACTTT. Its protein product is CAISGEPRKAIDGLNSPLHF.

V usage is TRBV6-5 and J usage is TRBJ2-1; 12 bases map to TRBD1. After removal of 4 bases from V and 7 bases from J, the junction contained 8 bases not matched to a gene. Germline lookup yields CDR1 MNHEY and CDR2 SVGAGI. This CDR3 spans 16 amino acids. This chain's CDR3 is CASSSNRDRGLNEQFF. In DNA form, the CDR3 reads TGTGCCAGCAGTTCAAACCGGGACAGGGGGCTGAATGAGCAGTTCTTC.

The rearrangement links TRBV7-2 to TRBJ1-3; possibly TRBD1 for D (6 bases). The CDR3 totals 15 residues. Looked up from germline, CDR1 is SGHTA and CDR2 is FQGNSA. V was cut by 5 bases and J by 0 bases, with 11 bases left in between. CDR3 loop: CASSHRVLSGNTIYF. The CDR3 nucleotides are TGTGCCAGCAGCCACAGGGTACTCTCTGGAAACACCATATATTTT.